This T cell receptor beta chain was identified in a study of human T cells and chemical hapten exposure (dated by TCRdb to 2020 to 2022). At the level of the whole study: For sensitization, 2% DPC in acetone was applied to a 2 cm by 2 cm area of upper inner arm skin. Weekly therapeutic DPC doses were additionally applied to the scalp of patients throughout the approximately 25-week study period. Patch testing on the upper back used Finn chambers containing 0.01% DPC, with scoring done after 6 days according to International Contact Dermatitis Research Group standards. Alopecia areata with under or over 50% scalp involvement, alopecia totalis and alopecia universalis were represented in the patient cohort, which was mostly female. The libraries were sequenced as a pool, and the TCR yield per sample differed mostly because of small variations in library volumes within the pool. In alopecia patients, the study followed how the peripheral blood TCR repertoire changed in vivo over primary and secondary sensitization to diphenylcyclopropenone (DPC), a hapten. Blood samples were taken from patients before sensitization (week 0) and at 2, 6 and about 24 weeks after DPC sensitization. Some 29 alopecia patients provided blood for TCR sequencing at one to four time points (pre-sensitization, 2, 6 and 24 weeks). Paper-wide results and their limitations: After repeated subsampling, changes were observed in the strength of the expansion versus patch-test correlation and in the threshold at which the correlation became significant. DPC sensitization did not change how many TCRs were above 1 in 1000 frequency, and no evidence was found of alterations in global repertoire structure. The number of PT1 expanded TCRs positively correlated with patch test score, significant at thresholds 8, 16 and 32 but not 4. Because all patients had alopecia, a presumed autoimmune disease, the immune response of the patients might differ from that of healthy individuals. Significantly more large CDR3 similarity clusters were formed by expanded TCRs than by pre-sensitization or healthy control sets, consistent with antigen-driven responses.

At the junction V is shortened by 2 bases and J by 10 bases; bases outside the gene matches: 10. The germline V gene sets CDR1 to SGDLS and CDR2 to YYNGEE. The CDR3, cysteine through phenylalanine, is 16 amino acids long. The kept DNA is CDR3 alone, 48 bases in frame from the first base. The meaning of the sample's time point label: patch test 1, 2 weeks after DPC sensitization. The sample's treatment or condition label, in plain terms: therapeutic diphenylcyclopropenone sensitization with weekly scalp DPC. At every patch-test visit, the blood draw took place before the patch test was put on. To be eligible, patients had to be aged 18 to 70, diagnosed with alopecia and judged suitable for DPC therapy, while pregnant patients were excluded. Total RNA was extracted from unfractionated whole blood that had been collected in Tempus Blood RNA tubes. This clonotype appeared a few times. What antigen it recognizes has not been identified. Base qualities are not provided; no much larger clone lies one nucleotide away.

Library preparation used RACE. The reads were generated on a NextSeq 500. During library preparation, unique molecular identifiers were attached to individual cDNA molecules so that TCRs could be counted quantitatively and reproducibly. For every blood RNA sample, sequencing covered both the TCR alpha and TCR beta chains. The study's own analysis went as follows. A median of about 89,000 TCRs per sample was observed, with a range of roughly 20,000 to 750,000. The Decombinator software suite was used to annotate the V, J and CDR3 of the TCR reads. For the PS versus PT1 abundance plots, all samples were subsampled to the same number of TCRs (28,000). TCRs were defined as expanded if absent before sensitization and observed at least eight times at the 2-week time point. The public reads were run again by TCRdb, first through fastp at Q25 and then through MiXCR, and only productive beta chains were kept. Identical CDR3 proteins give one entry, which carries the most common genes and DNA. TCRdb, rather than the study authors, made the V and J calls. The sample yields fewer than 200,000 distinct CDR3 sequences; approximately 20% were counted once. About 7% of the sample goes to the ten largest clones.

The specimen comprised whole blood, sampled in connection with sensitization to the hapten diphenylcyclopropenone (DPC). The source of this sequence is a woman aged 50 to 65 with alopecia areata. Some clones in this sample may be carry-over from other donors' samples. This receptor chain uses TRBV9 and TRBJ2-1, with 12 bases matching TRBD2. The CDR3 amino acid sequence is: CASSVGTSGPQAEQFF. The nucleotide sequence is TGTGCCAGCAGCGTTGGGACTAGCGGGCCCCAGGCAGAGCAGTTCTTC.